The 3 T cell receptor beta chains below all came from one sample that was sequenced in a study of vaccination and CD4 T cells after COVID-19. TCRdb fed the PCR reads into MiXCR, producing one record per CDR3 protein. The sample carries some 22,000 distinct CDR3 sequences, 45% to 65% recorded once. Sample: CD4+ T cells from blood, taken before SARS-CoV-2 vaccination. Receptors were obtained from a human donor who had recovered from COVID-19.

This chain connects TRBV20-1 to TRBJ2-1; D unclear. Trimming pared 0 bases from V and 5 bases from J, leaving 11 bases between. Germline CDR1 and CDR2: DFQATT and SNEGSKA (reference sequence). CDR3 length: 14 residues. Here the CDR3 DNA reads TGCAGTGCTAGAGACCTCGGGTACCACAATGAGCAGTTCTTC. Protein sequence: CSARDLGYHNEQFF.

The J gene is TRBJ2-7, the V gene TRBV20-1; the D gene is possibly TRBD2 (7 bases). The CDR3 runs 15 residues. Trimming removed 5 bases from V and 2 bases from J, with 19 bases in between. Germline CDR1 is DFQATT and CDR2 is SNEGSKA (reference sequence). The CDR3 coding sequence is TGCAGTGCTGGGACATGGGCTAGCGGAGCCTACGAGCAGTACTTC. Its protein product is CSAGTWASGAYEQYF.

The V gene is TRBV28, the J gene TRBJ2-1; D might be TRBD1 (6 bases). This CDR3 is built from 18 residues. The germline V gene has CDR1 MDHEN and CDR2 SYDVKM. The V gene lost 5 bases and the J gene lost 0 bases, with 20 bases spanning the gap. Here the CDR3 reads CASSSPGHPTSSYNEQFF. CDR3 DNA: TGTGCCAGCAGTAGTCCGGGACATCCAACGAGCTCCTACAATGAGCAGTTCTTC. The full variable domain, with the rest looked up from reference TRBV28 and TRBJ2-1, is DVKVTQSSRYLVKRTGEKVFLECVQDMDHENMFWYRQDPGLGLRLIYFSYDVKMKEKGDIPEGYSVSREKKERFSLILESASTNQTSMYLCASSSPGHPTSSYNEQFFGPGTRLTVL.